The clone carrying this T cell receptor beta chain was counted a single time. Its antigen is not identified. For sequencing, patients were chosen who had shown expansion of CD8+CD57+ cells by flow cytometry. This entry comes from a study of CD8+CD57+ T cells in acquired aplastic anemia. The length of the CDR3 is 13 residues. V was pared by 6 bases and J by 0 bases, with 12 bases between. Germline lookup yields CDR1 DFQATT and CDR2 SNEGSKA (reference sequence). Notes on the study in general: Patients showed no significant difference from controls in CD8+ Simpson's diversity.

Using genomic DNA as the template, TCR beta VDJ and CDR3 profiling was carried out. One entry per CDR3 protein, called by TCRdb with MiXCR from the reads. The sample contains hundreds of thousands of distinct CDR3 sequences, approximately 45% of which appear only once. The receptor was derived from a human donor with aplastic anemia. The chain links TRBV20-1 to TRBJ2-7; no definite D call. The sample comprised sorted CD4+, CD8+, or CD8+CD57+ T cells (not recorded which) from PBMCs. CDR3 DNA sequence: TGCAGTGCCCCCCGACCGAGCTCCTACGAGCAGTACTTC. This encodes CSAPRPSSYEQYF.